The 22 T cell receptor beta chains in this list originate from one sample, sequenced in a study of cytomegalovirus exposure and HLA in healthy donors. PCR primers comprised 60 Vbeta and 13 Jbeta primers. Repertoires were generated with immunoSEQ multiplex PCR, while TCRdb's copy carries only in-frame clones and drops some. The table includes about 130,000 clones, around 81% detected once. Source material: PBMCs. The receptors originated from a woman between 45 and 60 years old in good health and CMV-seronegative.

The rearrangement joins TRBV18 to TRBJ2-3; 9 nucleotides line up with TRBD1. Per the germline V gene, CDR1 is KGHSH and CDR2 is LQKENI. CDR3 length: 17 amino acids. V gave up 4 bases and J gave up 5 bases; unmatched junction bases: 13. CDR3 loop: CASSLEVRDRVRDTQYF. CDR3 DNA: TGTGCCAGCTCACTCGAAGTACGGGACAGGGTAAGAGATACGCAGTATTTT.

CDR3 sequence reads: CASSIGGANTGELFF. CDR3 nucleotide sequence: TGTGCCAGTAGTATTGGGGGCGCGAACACCGGGGAGCTGTTTTTT. V is TRBV19 and J is TRBJ2-2, with D possibly being TRBD1 (6 bases). Germline-derived CDR1 and CDR2 are LNHDA and SQIVND (reference sequence). There are 15 residues in the CDR3. V was shortened by 3 bases and J by 0 bases, with 8 bases between the two germline ends.

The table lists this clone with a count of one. CDR3 protein: CASSSPGRYTEAFF. The CDR3, as DNA: TGTGCCAGCAGCTCTCCCGGGAGATACACTGAAGCTTTCTTT. The chain joins TRBV7-2 to TRBJ1-1; D unclear. The length of the CDR3 is 14 residues. Germline CDR1 reads SGHTA; CDR2 reads FQGNSA. The V gene lost 4 bases and the J gene lost 3 bases, with 12 bases spanning the gap.

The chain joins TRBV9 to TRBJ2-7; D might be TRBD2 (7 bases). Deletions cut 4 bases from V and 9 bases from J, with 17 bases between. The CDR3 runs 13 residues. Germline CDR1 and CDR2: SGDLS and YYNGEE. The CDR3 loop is CASSFGGQDGQYF. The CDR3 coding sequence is TGTGCCAGCAGCTTCGGGGGGCAGGACGGGCAGTACTTC.

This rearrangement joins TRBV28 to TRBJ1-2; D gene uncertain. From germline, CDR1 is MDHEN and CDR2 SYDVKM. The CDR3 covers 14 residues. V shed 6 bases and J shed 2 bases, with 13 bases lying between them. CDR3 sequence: CASRAVGRNYGYTF. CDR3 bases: TGTGCCAGCAGGGCGGTGGGGAGGAACTATGGCTACACCTTC.

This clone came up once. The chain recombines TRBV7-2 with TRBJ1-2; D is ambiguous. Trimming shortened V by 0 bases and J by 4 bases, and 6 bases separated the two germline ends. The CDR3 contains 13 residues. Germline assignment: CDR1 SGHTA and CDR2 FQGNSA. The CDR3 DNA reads TGTGCCAGCAGCTTAGCAAACGGCTATGGCTACACCTTC. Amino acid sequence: CASSLANGYGYTF.

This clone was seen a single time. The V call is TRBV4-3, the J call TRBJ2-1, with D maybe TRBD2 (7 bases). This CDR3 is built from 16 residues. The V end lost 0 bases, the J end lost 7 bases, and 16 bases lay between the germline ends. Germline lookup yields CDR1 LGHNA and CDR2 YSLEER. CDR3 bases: TGCGCCAGCAGCCAAGAGGGCGCGGGGGCCCTTAATGAGCAGTTCTTC. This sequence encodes CASSQEGAGALNEQFF.

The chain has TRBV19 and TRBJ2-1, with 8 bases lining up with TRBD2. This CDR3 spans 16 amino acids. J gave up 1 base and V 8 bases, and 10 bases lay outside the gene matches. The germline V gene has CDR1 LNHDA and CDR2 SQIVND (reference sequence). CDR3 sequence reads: CASAKRESSSYNEQFF. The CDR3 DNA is TGTGCCAGTGCTAAGCGGGAGAGTAGTTCCTACAATGAGCAGTTCTTC. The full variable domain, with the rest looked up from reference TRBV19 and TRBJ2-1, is DGGITQSPKYLFRKEGQNVTLSCEQNLNHDAMYWYRQDPGQGLRLIYYSQIVNDFQKGDIAEGYSVSREKKESFPLTVTSAQKNPTAFYLCASAKRESSSYNEQFFGPGTRLTVL.

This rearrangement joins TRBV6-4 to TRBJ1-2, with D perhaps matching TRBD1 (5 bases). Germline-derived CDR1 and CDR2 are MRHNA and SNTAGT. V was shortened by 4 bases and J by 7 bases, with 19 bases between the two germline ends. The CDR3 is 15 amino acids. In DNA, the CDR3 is TGTGCCAGCAGTGTGGCCCCAGGGAAGGTTGGTGGCTACACCTTC. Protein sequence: CASSVAPGKVGGYTF.

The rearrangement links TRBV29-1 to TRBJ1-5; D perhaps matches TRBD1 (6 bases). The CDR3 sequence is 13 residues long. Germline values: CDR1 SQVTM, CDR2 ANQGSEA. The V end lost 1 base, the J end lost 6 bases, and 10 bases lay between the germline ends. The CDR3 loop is CSVEGSRGQPQHF. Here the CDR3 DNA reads TGCAGCGTTGAAGGGTCCAGGGGTCAGCCCCAGCATTTT.

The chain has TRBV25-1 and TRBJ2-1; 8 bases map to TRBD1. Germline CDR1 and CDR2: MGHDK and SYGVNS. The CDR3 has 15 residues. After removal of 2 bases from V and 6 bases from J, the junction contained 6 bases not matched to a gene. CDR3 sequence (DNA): TGTGCCAGCAGTGAACGGGACAGGCTATTCAATGAGCAGTTCTTC. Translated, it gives CASSERDRLFNEQFF.

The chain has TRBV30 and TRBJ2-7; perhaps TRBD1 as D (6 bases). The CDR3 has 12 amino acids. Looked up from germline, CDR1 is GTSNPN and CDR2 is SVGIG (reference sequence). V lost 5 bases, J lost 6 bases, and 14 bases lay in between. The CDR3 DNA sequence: TGTGCCTGGGGCCCAACAGGGTTCGAGCAGTACTTC. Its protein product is CAWGPTGFEQYF.

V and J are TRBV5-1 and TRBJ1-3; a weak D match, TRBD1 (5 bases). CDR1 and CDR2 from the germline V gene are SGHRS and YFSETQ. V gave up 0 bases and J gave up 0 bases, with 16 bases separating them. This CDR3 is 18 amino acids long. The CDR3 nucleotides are TGCGCCAGCAGCTTGGCCCCCGCAGGGACTGTCTCTGGAAACACCATATATTTT. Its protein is CASSLAPAGTVSGNTIYF.

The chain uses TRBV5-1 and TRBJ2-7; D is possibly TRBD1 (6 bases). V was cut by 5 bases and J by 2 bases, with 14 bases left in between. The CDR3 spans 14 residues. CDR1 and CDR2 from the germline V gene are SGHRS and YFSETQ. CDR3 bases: TGCGCCAGCAGTTCCTTGGGGGCCCCCTACGAGCAGTACTTC. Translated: CASSSLGAPYEQYF.

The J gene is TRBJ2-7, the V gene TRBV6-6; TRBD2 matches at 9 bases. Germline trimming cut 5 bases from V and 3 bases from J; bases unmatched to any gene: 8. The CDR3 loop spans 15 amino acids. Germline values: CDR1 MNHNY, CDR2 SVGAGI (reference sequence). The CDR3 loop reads CASSGDQTSGYEQYF. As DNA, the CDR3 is TGTGCCAGCAGTGGAGACCAGACTAGCGGCTACGAGCAGTACTTC.

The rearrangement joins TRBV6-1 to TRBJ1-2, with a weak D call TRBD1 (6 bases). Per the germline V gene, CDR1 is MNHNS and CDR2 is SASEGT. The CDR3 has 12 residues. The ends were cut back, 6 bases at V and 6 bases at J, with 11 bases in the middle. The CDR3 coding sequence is TGTGCCAGCAGAGAACAGGGTCATGGCTACACCTTC. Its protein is CASREQGHGYTF.

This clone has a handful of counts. The DNA for the CDR3 is TGTGCCAGCAGCTTACAGGGGGCGAGTGAAAAACTGTTTTTT. This sequence encodes CASSLQGASEKLFF. The chain joins TRBV7-2 to TRBJ1-4, with 8 bases matching TRBD1. Trimming took 2 bases from V and 7 from J; bases not matched to a gene: 3. The CDR3 contains 14 residues. Germline V CDR1 and CDR2: SGHTA, FQGNSA.

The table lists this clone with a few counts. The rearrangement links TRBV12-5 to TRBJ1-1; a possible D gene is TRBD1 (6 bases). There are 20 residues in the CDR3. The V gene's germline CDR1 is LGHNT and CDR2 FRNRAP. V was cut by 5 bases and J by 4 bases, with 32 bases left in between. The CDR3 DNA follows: TGTGCTAGTGGTCCTACCTGGGTTGGGGGGGCTTCTTTTTCGAGCACTGAAGCTTTCTTT. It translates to CASGPTWVGGASFSSTEAFF.

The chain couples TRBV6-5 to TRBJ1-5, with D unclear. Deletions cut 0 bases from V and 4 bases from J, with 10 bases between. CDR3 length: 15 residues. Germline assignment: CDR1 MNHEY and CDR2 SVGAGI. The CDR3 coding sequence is TGTGCCAGCAGTTACTCCGAATCGGGGAATCAGCCCCAGCATTTT. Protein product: CASSYSESGNQPQHF.

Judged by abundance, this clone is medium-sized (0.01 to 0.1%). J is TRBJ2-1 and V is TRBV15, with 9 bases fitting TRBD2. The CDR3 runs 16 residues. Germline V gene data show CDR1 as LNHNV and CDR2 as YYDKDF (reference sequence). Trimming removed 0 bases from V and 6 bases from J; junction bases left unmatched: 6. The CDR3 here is CATSRDHGGRVNEQFF. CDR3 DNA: TGTGCCACCAGCAGAGATCATGGCGGGAGGGTCAATGAGCAGTTCTTC.

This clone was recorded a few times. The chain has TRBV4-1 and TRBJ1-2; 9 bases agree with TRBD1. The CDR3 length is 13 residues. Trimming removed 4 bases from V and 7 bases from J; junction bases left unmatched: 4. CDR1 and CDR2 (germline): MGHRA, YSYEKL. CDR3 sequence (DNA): TGCGCCAGCAGCCCGGGGACAGGGCGTGGCTACACCTTC. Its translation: CASSPGTGRGYTF.

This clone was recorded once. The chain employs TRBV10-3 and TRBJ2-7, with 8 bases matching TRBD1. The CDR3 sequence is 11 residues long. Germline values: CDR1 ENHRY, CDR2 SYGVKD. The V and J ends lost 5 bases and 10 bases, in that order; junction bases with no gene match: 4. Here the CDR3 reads CAISTGQGQYF. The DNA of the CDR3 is TGTGCCATCAGTACCGGACAGGGACAGTACTTC.